This TCR beta chain is drawn from a study of shared clonotypes between healthy human individuals. In the study overall: Donors had three CD4 naive, three CD4 memory, two CD8 naive and one CD8 memory plate apiece.

The CDR3 totals 15 residues. The germline V gene has CDR1 MRHNA and CDR2 SNTAGT. V was clipped by 4 bases and J by 2 bases; unmatched bases: 3. In the CD4+ fraction, cells were divided into CD45RA+ naive and CD45RA-negative memory subsets. Each sorted subset replicate got 200 ng genomic DNA, tens of thousands of genomes. Libraries were prepared by immunoSEQ multiplex PCR; TCRdb keeps only in-frame clonotypes and omits some of them. Of under 750,000 clones listed, roughly 72% are singletons. Overall study results and limits: The expectation was that sequencing depth would affect clonotype sharing among donors.

With regard to this clone: Its specificity is not known.

The chain couples TRBV6-4 to TRBJ2-2; TRBD2 matches 8 bases. This receptor was obtained from a woman aged 25-40 years in good health. Sequencing was performed on memory CD4+ T cells sorted from blood. Described subset: CD45RA-negative fraction. The CDR3 is CASSVGLGNTGELFF. The CDR3 DNA reads TGTGCCAGCAGTGTGGGACTAGGTAACACCGGGGAGCTGTTTTTT.